This T cell receptor (beta chain) is from a study of blood T cell repertoires in COVID-19. Study summary: Collection of acute and convalescent COVID-19 samples took place in the United States, Italy and Spain. T cells, B-cell-depleted T cells, or PBMCs supplied cDNA or gDNA.

How the authors handled the data: Amplification from reference gene primers served as the basis for estimated nucleated cell counts. The data were produced by immunoSEQ multiplex PCR, yet TCRdb's version contains in-frame clones alone and is incomplete. V and J calls and clone size are given by that table; D and trimming were obtained from the DNA. Of approximately 340,000 clones listed, about 86% are singletons. This CDR3 is 15 amino acids long. Deletions cut 2 bases from V and 3 bases from J, with 14 bases between. In germline, CDR1 is SGHVS, CDR2 FQNEAQ. This rearrangement joins TRBV7-8 to TRBJ2-7, with TRBD2 as a possible D gene (7 bases). The specimen was peripheral blood. This receptor was obtained from a young man with active or convalescent COVID-19. The CDR3 sequence is CASSLLGGLFYEQYF. In DNA, the CDR3 is TGTGCCAGCAGCTTATTGGGGGGGCTCTTCTACGAGCAGTACTTC.